The source of this TCR beta chain is a study of low-dose radiotherapy and immunotherapy resistance in tumors. Across the whole study: The fractionation for Cohort 1 was 0.5 Gy per fraction every 2 weeks, totaling 6.5 Gy.

This clonotype was seen a few times. With V trimmed by 2 bases and J by 1 base, 4 bases remained unmatched. CDR3 length: 16 amino acids. Germline V lookup: CDR1 MNHEY, CDR2 SMNVEV (reference sequence). cDNA synthesis used a TRAV/TRBV-specific primer set for both chains. A constant-region primer paired with the V-primer adapter amplified TCRs over about 20 PCR cycles. Following isolation, mRNA was amplified via in vitro transcription. TCRdb reprocessed the reads with MiXCR, giving one entry per CDR3 protein. The repertoire holds around 84,000 distinct CDR3 sequences, with 17% as singletons. As to time point: after trial treatment. As to treatment: LDRT plus nivolumab, ipilimumab, low-dose cyclophosphamide and aspirin (RACIN trial).

This receptor was taken from a male donor with prostate cancer. V usage is TRBV27 and J usage is TRBJ2-1; 8 bases map to TRBD1. This material consisted of PBMCs, taken after low-dose radiotherapy plus immunotherapy. CDR3 nucleotides: TGTGCCAGCAGTTTACGGGGACAGGAATCCTACAATGAGCAGTTCTTC. Amino acid sequence: CASSLRGQESYNEQFF.